This T cell receptor beta chain came from a study of beta chain features in type 1 diabetes. CD45RO/CCR7/CD25/CD127/CD95/CD27 separated CD4+ naive, central memory, regulatory and stem cell-like memory cells by sorting. Expressed TCRB transcripts were sequenced because the entire RNA isolate underwent reverse transcription. Some clones are missing from TCRdb's copy, which holds only in-frame ones; the method was immunoSEQ multiplex PCR. The table shows around 250,000 clones, with approximately 15% occurring only once. Germline values: CDR1 MNHNY, CDR2 SVGAGI (reference sequence). CDR3 length: 11 amino acids. Trimming took 7 bases from V and 2 from J, leaving 5 bases between them. General study findings and limits: In every one of the four CD4+ subsets, TCRB CDR3s were moderately but significantly shorter in Type 1 diabetes patients. Reduced insertions and increased deletions marked VDJ junctions in type 1 diabetes patients.

This clone turned up a few times. Its antigen is unknown. The chain joins TRBV6-6 to TRBJ1-2; D gene ambiguous. This clonotype was sampled from a man aged 25 to 40 with type 1 diabetes. Specimen: naive CD4+ T cells from blood. The CDR3 sequence is CASTGNYGYTF. The CDR3 coding sequence is TGTGCCAGCACCGGGAACTATGGCTACACCTTC.